This T cell receptor (beta chain) was retrieved from a study of blood T cells in healthy people across ages. Study-level background: T cells yielded about one barcoded beta molecule per two cells through template switching. Regarding the study as a whole: Shifts in expanded clonotypes may have been confounded by donor CMV status, which was unknown. One million T cells yielded diversity estimates that were considered underestimates.

As regards this clonotype: No antigen is known for it.

Primers used in a second PCR of roughly 6 to 12 cycles were a sample-barcoded 5' primer and a J-beta primer mix. Tags on each cDNA molecule came from a template-switch adaptor with 12 random nucleotides. TCRdb re-derived calls from the 5' RACE reads in MiXCR, one entry per CDR3 protein. The sample includes approximately 1.5 million distinct CDR3 sequences, around 40% of them seen just once. This CDR3 comprises 13 residues. Germline CDR1 reads DFQATT; CDR2 reads SNEGSKA (reference sequence). The V gene end was trimmed by 6 bases and the J gene end by 10 bases; junction bases not matched to a gene: 7. This chain joins TRBV20-1 and TRBJ2-3; TRBD2 aligns across 13 bases. The receptor's source is a woman aged 18-29 years in good health. The sequenced sample consisted of blood. The CDR3 sequence: CSALGLAGASQYF. For the CDR3, the DNA is TGCAGTGCCCTAGGACTAGCGGGAGCGTCGCAGTATTTT.